A selection of T cell receptor beta chains follows, all from one sample in a study of cytomegalovirus exposure and HLA in healthy donors. Using immunoSEQ multiplex PCR, the repertoire was profiled, and TCRdb retains in-frame clones only, with some absent. Among 150,000 to 170,000 clones listed, about 80% were seen once. The specimen was PBMCs. The receptors were sampled from a young man in good health and CMV-seropositive. Both conserved end residues are part of each CDR3. D genes are given only for firm matches. Clone size, where shown, is once, few, many, or a class for clones that have expanded.

clone_size	j_call	v_call	d_call	cdr3_aa	cdr3_nt
few	TRBJ2-7	TRBV7-9	TRBD2	CASSPGTGLAGDEQYF	TGTGCCAGCAGCCCGGGGACCGGACTAGCGGGAGATGAGCAGTACTTC
-	TRBJ2-7	TRBV7-2	TRBD1	CASSLTGTGADEQYF	TGTGCCAGCAGCTTAACCGGGACAGGGGCGGACGAGCAGTACTTC
-	TRBJ2-1	TRBV25-1	TRBD2	CASSEWASGGQFF	TGTGCCAGCAGTGAATGGGCTAGCGGCGGGCAGTTCTTC
-	TRBJ2-2	TRBV7-9	-	CASSLVGLEGRNTGELFF	TGTGCCAGCAGCTTAGTCGGCCTTGAGGGCAGGAACACCGGGGAGCTGTTTTTT
once	TRBJ2-5	TRBV4-1	-	CASSQDLRGETQYF	TGCGCCAGCAGCCAAGATCTCAGGGGAGAGACCCAGTACTTC
once	TRBJ1-2	TRBV7-9	TRBD1	CASSSETGGEAGYTF	TGCGCCAGCAGCTCAGAGACAGGGGGCGAAGCTGGCTACACCTTC
-	TRBJ1-1	TRBV14	-	CASSQDLGRGNTEAFF	TGTGCCAGCAGCCAAGATCTTGGCAGGGGGAACACTGAAGCTTTCTTT
-	TRBJ2-2	TRBV28	-	CASSPQRASTGELFF	TGTGCCAGCAGTCCGCAGAGGGCTTCCACCGGGGAGCTGTTTTTT
-	TRBJ1-1	TRBV28	-	CASTAGVNTEAFF	TGTGCCAGCACCGCCGGGGTGAACACTGAAGCTTTCTTT
-	TRBJ2-3	TRBV19	TRBD2	CASRKATSGNTDTQYF	TGTGCCAGTAGGAAAGCGACTAGCGGGAACACAGATACGCAGTATTTT
-	TRBJ2-3	TRBV5-1	TRBD1	CASSFSGTGRWTDTQYF	TGCGCCAGCAGCTTTTCCGGGACAGGGAGATGGACAGATACGCAGTATTTT
-	TRBJ2-7	TRBV4-2	TRBD2	CASSHLAGGPREQYF	TGTGCCAGCAGCCATCTAGCGGGAGGGCCTCGCGAGCAGTACTTC
-	TRBJ2-6	TRBV7-9	TRBD1	CASSLRQGDPTGANVLTF	TGTGCCAGCAGCTTACGGCAGGGGGACCCCACTGGGGCCAACGTCCTGACTTTC
-	TRBJ2-1	TRBV7-2	TRBD2	CASSLSAGDRYNEQFF	TGTGCCAGCAGCTTATCGGCGGGAGATCGATACAATGAGCAGTTCTTC
-	TRBJ2-2	TRBV4-2	TRBD2	CASSQGGLAGHTGELFF	TGTGCCAGCAGCCAAGGGGGACTAGCGGGACACACCGGGGAGCTGTTTTTT
-	TRBJ2-2	TRBV7-2	-	CASSVGWSAGELFF	TGTGCCAGCAGCGTCGGTTGGAGTGCCGGGGAGCTGTTTTTT
-	TRBJ2-1	TRBV4-2	TRBD2	CASSQVLAGIYNEQFF	TGTGCCAGCAGCCAAGTACTAGCGGGAATTTACAATGAGCAGTTCTTC
-	TRBJ1-6	TRBV10-3	TRBD1	CAIRGGQAALNSPLHF	TGTGCCATCAGGGGGGGACAGGCCGCTCTTAATTCACCCCTCCACTTT
few	TRBJ2-7	TRBV2	TRBD1	CASSVGGQGAYEQYF	TGTGCCAGCAGTGTGGGGGGACAGGGTGCCTACGAGCAGTACTTC
-	TRBJ2-1	TRBV4-1	TRBD2	CASSLGLARPDEQFF	TGCGCCAGCAGCCTGGGACTAGCGCGACCAGATGAGCAGTTCTTC
-	TRBJ2-1	TRBV5-8	-	CASAPGVSYNEQFF	TGTGCCAGCGCGCCGGGGGTCTCCTACAATGAGCAGTTCTTC
-	TRBJ1-3	TRBV12-5	-	CASGLVPTPYRAYSGNTIYF	TGTGCTAGTGGTTTGGTACCAACCCCTTACAGGGCCTACTCTGGAAACACCATATATTTT
-	TRBJ1-2	TRBV18	-	CASSPSGISSANYGYTF	TGTGCCAGCTCACCATCCGGGATATCTTCCGCTAACTATGGCTACACCTTC
once	TRBJ2-7	TRBV5-6	TRBD2	CASSAGLAGVNYEQYF	TGTGCCAGCAGCGCAGGACTAGCGGGAGTGAACTACGAGCAGTACTTC
-	TRBJ1-5	TRBV6-5	TRBD1	CASSRDSFNQPQHF	TGTGCCAGCAGCCGGGACAGCTTCAATCAGCCCCAGCATTTT
-	TRBJ1-2	TRBV2	-	CASSVGANYGYTF	TGTGCCAGCAGTGTCGGGGCTAACTATGGCTACACCTTC
few	TRBJ2-7	TRBV6-6	TRBD1	CASSKPTGSSYEQYF	TGTGCCAGCAGTAAACCGACAGGGTCCTCCTACGAGCAGTACTTC
-	TRBJ2-7	TRBV15	TRBD1	CATSRDLGTGPYEQYF	TGTGCCACCAGCAGAGATCTAGGGACAGGGCCCTACGAGCAGTACTTC
-	TRBJ2-1	TRBV18	TRBD2	CASSLAGTYNEQFF	TGTGCCAGCTCACTAGCGGGAACCTACAATGAGCAGTTCTTC
-	TRBJ1-2	TRBV28	-	CASSLLWGDYGYTF	TGTGCCAGCAGTCTCCTTTGGGGGGATTATGGCTACACCTTC
-	TRBJ1-2	TRBV19	TRBD1	CASSLRTAGTVPYGYTF	TGTGCCAGTAGTTTAAGAACGGCCGGGACAGTCCCATATGGCTACACCTTC
-	TRBJ2-1	TRBV5-1	TRBD2	CASSLGTTSGPKSSYNEQFF	TGCGCCAGCAGCTTGGGAACAACTAGCGGGCCTAAGAGCTCCTACAATGAGCAGTTCTTC
few	TRBJ2-2	TRBV4-1	TRBD2	CASSQGRREGGGELFF	TGCGCCAGCAGCCAAGGTCGACGGGAGGGTGGCGGGGAGCTGTTTTTT
-	TRBJ2-2	TRBV7-2	-	CASSSDYNTGELFF	TGTGCCAGCAGCTCGGACTATAACACCGGGGAGCTGTTTTTT
few	TRBJ2-7	TRBV9	TRBD2	CASSVGPGTSGFYEQYF	TGTGCCAGCAGCGTAGGGCCGGGGACTAGCGGATTCTACGAGCAGTACTTC
once	TRBJ2-2	TRBV5-1	TRBD1	CASRVEGATNTGELFF	TGCGCCAGCAGGGTTGAGGGGGCGACGAACACCGGGGAGCTGTTTTTT
-	TRBJ2-1	TRBV25-1	TRBD2	CASSSLAGVLNEQFF	TGTGCCAGCAGTAGTCTAGCGGGAGTTTTAAATGAGCAGTTCTTC
few	TRBJ1-5	TRBV18	-	CASSPGDSNQPQHF	TGTGCCAGCTCTCCGGGGGACAGCAATCAGCCCCAGCATTTT
-	TRBJ2-7	TRBV6-5	-	CASSYAGEQYF	TGTGCCAGCAGTTATGCGGGGGAGCAGTACTTC
-	TRBJ2-3	TRBV11-1	-	CASSLAPTGRDTQYF	TGTGCCAGCAGCTTAGCTCCGACAGGGAGGGATACGCAGTATTTT
-	TRBJ1-5	TRBV6-1	TRBD1	CASNGRQGLNQPQHF	TGTGCCAGCAACGGCCGACAGGGACTCAATCAGCCCCAGCATTTT
-	TRBJ1-6	TRBV6-1	TRBD1	CASMTDRGGSPLHF	TGTGCCAGCATGACGGACAGGGGTGGCTCACCCCTCCACTTT
-	TRBJ2-1	TRBV5-1	TRBD2	CASSLATSGRASDEQFF	TGCGCCAGCAGCTTGGCCACTAGCGGGAGGGCCAGCGATGAGCAGTTCTTC
-	TRBJ1-5	TRBV2	-	CASSGRGGANQPQHF	TGTGCCTCCTCGGGACGGGGAGGGGCTAATCAGCCCCAGCATTTT
once	TRBJ1-1	TRBV28	-	CASSQRREAFF	TGTGCCAGTTCTCAGCGGCGGGAAGCTTTCTTT
few	TRBJ2-7	TRBV6-1	TRBD1	CASRPDRVHFYEQYF	TGTGCCAGCAGACCCGACAGGGTACATTTCTACGAGCAGTACTTC
-	TRBJ2-1	TRBV28	TRBD2	CASTSGTSGTYNEQFF	TGTGCCAGCACCTCCGGGACTAGCGGAACCTACAATGAGCAGTTCTTC